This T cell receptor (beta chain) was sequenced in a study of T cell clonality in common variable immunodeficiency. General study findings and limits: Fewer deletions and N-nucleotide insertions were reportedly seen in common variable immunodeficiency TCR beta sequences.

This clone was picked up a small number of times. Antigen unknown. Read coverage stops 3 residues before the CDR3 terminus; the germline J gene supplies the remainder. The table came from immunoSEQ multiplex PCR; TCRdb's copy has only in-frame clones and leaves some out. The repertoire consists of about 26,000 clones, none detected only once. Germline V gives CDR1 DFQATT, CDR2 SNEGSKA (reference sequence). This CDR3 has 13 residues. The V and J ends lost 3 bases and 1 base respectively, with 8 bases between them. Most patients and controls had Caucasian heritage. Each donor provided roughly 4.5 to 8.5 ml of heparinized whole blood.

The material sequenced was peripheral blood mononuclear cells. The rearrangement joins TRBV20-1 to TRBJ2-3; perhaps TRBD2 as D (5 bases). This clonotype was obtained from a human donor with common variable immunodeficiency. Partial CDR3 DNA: TGCAGTGCTAGTAGGCGGGGCACAGATACG. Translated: CSASRRGTDT. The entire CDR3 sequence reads CSASRRGTDTQYF.